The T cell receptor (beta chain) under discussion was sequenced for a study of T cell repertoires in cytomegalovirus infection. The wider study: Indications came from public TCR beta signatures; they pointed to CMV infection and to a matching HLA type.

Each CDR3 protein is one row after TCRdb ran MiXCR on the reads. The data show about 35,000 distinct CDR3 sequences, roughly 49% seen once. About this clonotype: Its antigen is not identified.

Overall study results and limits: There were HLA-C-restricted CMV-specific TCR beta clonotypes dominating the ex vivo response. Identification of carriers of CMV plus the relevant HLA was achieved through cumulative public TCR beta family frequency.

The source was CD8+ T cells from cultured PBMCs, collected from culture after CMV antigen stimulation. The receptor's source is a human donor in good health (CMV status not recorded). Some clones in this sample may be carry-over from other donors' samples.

The DNA for the CDR3 is TGTGCCAGCAGCGGCTCCGGGACGGTTAAAGAGACCCAGTACTTC. Protein: CASSGSGTVKETQYF. The chain links TRBV9 to TRBJ2-5; either TRBD1 or TRBD2 may supply D (5 bases each). The CDR3 consists of 15 residues. Trimming pared 3 bases from V and 3 bases from J, leaving 15 bases between. Germline assignment: CDR1 SGDLS and CDR2 YYNGEE. The variable domain in full, completed from reference TRBV9 and TRBJ2-5, reads DSGVTQTPKHLITATGQRVTLRCSPRSGDLSVYWYQQSLDQGLQFLIQYYNGEERAKGNILERFSAQQFPDLHSELNLSSLELGDSALYFCASSGSGTVKETQYFGPGTRLLVL.